The clone carrying this T cell receptor beta chain was observed many times. At one end the junction does not follow the germline gene, possibly because of a read error. The read comes to an end 3 residues before the CDR3 does, leaving the germline J gene to fill in the end. Profiled with immunoSEQ multiplex PCR; TCRdb holds only in-frame clones, not every one. The sample presents more than 45,000 clones, none singletons. These data belong to a study of T cell clonality in common variable immunodeficiency. The CDR3 contains 15 residues. Germline V gives CDR1 MGHRA, CDR2 YSYEKL. This TCR derives from a person between 18 and 75 years old in good health. Sample: peripheral blood mononuclear cells. The rearrangement uses TRBV4-1 and TRBJ1-2; perhaps TRBD1 as D (5 bases). This CDR3 reads CASSEESGRAIGYTF. The part of the CDR3 DNA that was read is TGCGCCAGCAGCGAAGAATCAGGGAGGGCTATTGGC.